Detailed here is one T cell receptor (beta chain). Its antigen is not known. This CDR3 spans 11 amino acids. V lost 8 bases, J lost 8 bases, and 12 bases lay in between. Germline values: CDR1 SEHNR, CDR2 FQNEAQ (reference sequence). The data derive from a study of T-cell memory formation after mild COVID-19. Study in general: The study found TCR clusters largely donor specific.

Whole-study results and caveats: Clones contracting over day 15 to 85 were CD4/CD8 balanced, with later expanders leaning CD4+. A second wave of clones peaked on day 37, and their SARS-CoV-2 specificity went unconfirmed. There were some responding clones in pre-infection memory, which suggested that cross-reactive memory had joined.

MiXCR was run by TCRdb on the 5' RACE reads, yielding one entry per CDR3 protein. The table has about 430,000 distinct CDR3 sequences, roughly 24% seen once; the top ten hold 8.5% to 10%. Sequenced sample: PBMCs or a T cell subset sorted from them (not recorded which). The V and J genes are TRBV7-9 and TRBJ1-2, with D unresolved. The clonotype originates from an adult woman who had mild COVID-19 (a few samples of this study predate the infection). Cell type and time point are not known. CDR3 coding DNA: TGTGCCAGCGCGTCTGGGAACGGCTACACCTTC. It codes for CASASGNGYTF. The complete variable domain, with remaining parts taken from reference TRBV7-9 and TRBJ1-2, reads DTGVSQNPRHKITKRGQNVTFRCDPISEHNRLYWYRQTLGQGPEFLTYFQNEAQLEKSRLLSDRFSAERPKGSFSTLEIQRTEQGDSAMYLCASASGNGYTFGSGTRLTVV.